Shown below are 5 T cell receptor beta chains from a single sample sequenced in a study of CD8 T cells in Susac syndrome. RNA, at roughly 0.5 to 1 ug, was reverse transcribed with random hexamers. TCRdb re-derived calls from the immunoSEQ multiplex PCR reads in MiXCR, one entry per CDR3 protein. In the table there are about 150,000 distinct CDR3 sequences, roughly 94% of which are singletons. Specimen: CD4+ T cells from PBMCs. The receptors come from a human donor in good health.

This sequence joins TRBV9 and TRBJ1-6; D perhaps matches TRBD1 (6 bases). Trimming removed 2 bases at V and 8 bases at J, with 11 bases between. The CDR3 runs to 14 residues. Germline lookup yields CDR1 SGDLS and CDR2 YYNGEE. The CDR3 spells CASSVGGLDSPLHF. The CDR3 DNA is TGTGCCAGCAGCGTCGGGGGCTTGGATTCACCCCTCCACTTT.

The chain uses TRBV4-3 and TRBJ2-5; no clear D. Germline V lookup: CDR1 LGHNA, CDR2 YSLEER. This CDR3 is built from 15 residues. V lost 0 bases to trimming and J lost 5 bases, with 13 bases between them. The CDR3, as DNA: TGCGCCAGCAGCCAAGATTGGTTACCTGGCGAGACCCAGTACTTC. It codes for CASSQDWLPGETQYF.

Only a few counts were recorded for this clonotype. This chain links TRBV7-2 with TRBJ2-7; the D gene is possibly TRBD1 (5 bases). The CDR3 is 16 residues long. The germline CDR1 and CDR2 sequences are SGHTA and FQGNSA. V was cut by 4 bases and J by 0 bases, with 16 bases left in between. The CDR3 here is CASSWVGRATSYEQYF. The CDR3 coding sequence is TGTGCCAGCAGCTGGGTGGGCAGGGCCACCTCCTACGAGCAGTACTTC.

The chain couples TRBV29-1 to TRBJ1-1, with no clear D. Germline loops: CDR1 SQVTM, CDR2 ANQGSEA. The CDR3 spans 10 residues. The ends were cut back, 4 bases at V and 2 bases at J, with 2 bases in the middle. For the CDR3, the DNA is TGCAGCGTTGGTAACACTGAAGCTTTCTTT. Its translation: CSVGNTEAFF.

As DNA, the CDR3 is TGTGCCAGCTCACCACTCCAGGGAGGTGGGGCCAACGTCCTGACTTTC. Protein sequence: CASSPLQGGGANVLTF. V is TRBV18 and J is TRBJ2-6; D might be TRBD2 (6 bases). CDR3 length: 16 amino acids. The germline CDR1 and CDR2 sequences are KGHSH and LQKENI. V lost 1 base and J lost 3, with 10 bases in between.